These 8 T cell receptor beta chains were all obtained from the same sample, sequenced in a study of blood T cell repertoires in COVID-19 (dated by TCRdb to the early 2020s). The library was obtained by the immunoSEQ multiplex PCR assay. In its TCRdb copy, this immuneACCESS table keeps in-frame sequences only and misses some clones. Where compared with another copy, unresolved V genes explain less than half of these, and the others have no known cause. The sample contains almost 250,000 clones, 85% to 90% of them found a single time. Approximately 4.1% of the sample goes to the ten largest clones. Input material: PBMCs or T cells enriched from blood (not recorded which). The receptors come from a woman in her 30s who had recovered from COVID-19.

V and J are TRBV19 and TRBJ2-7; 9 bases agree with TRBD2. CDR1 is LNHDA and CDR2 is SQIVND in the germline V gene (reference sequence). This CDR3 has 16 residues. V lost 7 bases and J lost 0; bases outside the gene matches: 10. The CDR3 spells CASTPGLAYNSYEQYF. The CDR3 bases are TGTGCCAGTACTCCCGGACTAGCGTATAACTCCTACGAGCAGTACTTC.

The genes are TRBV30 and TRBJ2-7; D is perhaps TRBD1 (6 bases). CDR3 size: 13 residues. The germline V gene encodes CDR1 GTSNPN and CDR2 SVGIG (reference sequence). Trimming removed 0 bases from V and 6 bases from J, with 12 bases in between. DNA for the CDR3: TGTGCCTGGAGTGTAGGCAGGGGCGGCGAGCAGTACTTC. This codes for CAWSVGRGGEQYF.

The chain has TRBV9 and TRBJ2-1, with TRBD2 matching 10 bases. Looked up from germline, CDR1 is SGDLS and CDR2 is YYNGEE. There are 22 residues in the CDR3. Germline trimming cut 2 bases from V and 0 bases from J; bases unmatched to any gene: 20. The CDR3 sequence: CASSVRSRVAGGEMGSYNEQFF. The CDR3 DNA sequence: TGTGCCAGCAGCGTCCGGTCCAGAGTAGCGGGGGGAGAGATGGGCTCCTACAATGAGCAGTTCTTC.

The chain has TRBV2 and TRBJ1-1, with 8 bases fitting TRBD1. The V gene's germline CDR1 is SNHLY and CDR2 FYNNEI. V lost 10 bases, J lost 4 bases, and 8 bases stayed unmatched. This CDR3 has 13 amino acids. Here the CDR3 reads CATRTGLGTEAFF. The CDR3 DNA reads TGTGCCACCAGGACAGGGTTGGGCACTGAAGCTTTCTTT.

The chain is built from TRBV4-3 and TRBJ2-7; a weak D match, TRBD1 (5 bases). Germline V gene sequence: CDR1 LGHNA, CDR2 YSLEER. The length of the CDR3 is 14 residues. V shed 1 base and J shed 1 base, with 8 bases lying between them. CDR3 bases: TGCGCCAGCAGCCAAGGACAGCTTTCCTACGAGCAGTACTTC. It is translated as CASSQGQLSYEQYF.

DNA for the CDR3: TGTGCCAGCAGCTTGAGTCCGGGACTAGCGACTAATGAGCAGTTCTTC. Protein product: CASSLSPGLATNEQFF. The chain combines TRBV7-9 with TRBJ2-1; 10 nucleotides line up with TRBD2. The ends lost 3 bases at V and 7 bases at J; junction bases unmatched: 9. Looked up from germline, CDR1 is SEHNR and CDR2 is FQNEAQ (reference sequence). CDR3 size: 16 residues.

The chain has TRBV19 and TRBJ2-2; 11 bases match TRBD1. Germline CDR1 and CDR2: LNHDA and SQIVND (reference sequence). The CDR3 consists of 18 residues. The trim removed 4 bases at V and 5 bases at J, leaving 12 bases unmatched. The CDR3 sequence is CASSTRDRGLSVTGELFF. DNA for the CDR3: TGTGCCAGTAGTACCCGGGACAGGGGGTTAAGTGTAACCGGGGAGCTGTTTTTT. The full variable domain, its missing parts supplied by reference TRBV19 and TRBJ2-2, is DGGITQSPKYLFRKEGQNVTLSCEQNLNHDAMYWYRQDPGQGLRLIYYSQIVNDFQKGDIAEGYSVSREKKESFPLTVTSAQKNPTAFYLCASSTRDRGLSVTGELFFGEGSRLTVL.

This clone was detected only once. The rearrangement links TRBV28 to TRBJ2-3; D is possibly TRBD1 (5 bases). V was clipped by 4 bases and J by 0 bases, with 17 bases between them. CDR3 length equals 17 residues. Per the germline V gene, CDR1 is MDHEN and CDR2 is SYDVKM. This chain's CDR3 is CASSSPYRGNSTDTQYF. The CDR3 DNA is TGTGCCAGCAGTTCACCTTATAGGGGAAATAGCACAGATACGCAGTATTTT.